This T cell receptor (beta chain) was captured by sequencing in a study of beta chain features in type 1 diabetes. Expressed TCRB transcripts were sequenced, since all the RNA that had been isolated was reverse transcribed. Here immunoSEQ multiplex PCR was the method, and the copy in TCRdb shows in-frame clones only, minus some. The sample holds roughly 730,000 clones, 13% seen once. A note on this clone: Its specificity is unknown.

Study findings and constraints: Shortening of TCRB CDR3s, moderate but significant, appeared in all four CD4+ subsets of Type 1 diabetes patients.

Sequencing was carried out using naive CD4+ T cells from blood. The sequence derives from a man younger than 35 with type 1 diabetes.

The CDR3 region has the DNA TGTGCCAGCAGTTTCTACAATTCACCCCTCCACTTT. It specifies CASSFYNSPLHF. The chain links TRBV28 to TRBJ1-6; D call uncertain. V lost 3 bases and J 7 bases, leaving 4 bases between the germline ends. The CDR3 extends over 12 amino acids. The germline gives CDR1 MDHEN, CDR2 SYDVKM.